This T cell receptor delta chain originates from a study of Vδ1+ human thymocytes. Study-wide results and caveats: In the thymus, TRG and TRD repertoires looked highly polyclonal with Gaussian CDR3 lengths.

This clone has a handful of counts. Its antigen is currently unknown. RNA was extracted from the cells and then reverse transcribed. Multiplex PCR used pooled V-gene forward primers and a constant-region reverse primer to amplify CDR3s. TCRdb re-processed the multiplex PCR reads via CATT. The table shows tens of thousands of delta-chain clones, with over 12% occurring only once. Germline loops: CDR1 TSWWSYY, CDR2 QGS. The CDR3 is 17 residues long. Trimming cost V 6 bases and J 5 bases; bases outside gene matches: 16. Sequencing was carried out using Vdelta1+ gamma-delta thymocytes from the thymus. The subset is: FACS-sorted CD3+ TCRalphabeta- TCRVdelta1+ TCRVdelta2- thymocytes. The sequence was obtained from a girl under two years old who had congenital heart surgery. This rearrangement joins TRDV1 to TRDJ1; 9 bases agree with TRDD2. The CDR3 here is CALGRAFLREARDKLIF. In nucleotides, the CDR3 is TGTGCTCTTGGCCGGGCCTTCCTACGTGAAGCTAGGGATAAACTCATCTTT.